Each of the 2 T cell receptor beta chains below was sequenced from the same sample in a study of vaccination and CD4 T cells after COVID-19. With the Oncomine TCR Beta short-read assay, DNA from cultured CD4+ T cells was sequenced. TCRdb independently ran MiXCR on the PCR reads; one entry per CDR3 protein. The table records about 15,000 distinct CDR3 sequences, approximately 39% of them present only once. The treatment here: approximately 9-day PBMC culture with coronavirus spike peptide pools or control peptides (ViraFEST assay). No antigen has been assigned to these receptors. The starting material was CD4+ T cells from blood, cultured in vitro, obtained before SARS-CoV-2 vaccination. The receptors were gathered from a human donor who had recovered from COVID-19.

Here the CDR3 reads CSAQLAGAINEQFF. The CDR3, as DNA: TGCAGTGCCCAACTAGCGGGAGCGATTAATGAGCAGTTCTTC. The chain has TRBV20-1 and TRBJ2-1; TRBD2 matches at 11 bases. Germline CDR1 and CDR2: DFQATT and SNEGSKA (reference sequence). V was clipped by 6 bases and J by 7 bases; unmatched bases: 8. The CDR3 loop spans 14 amino acids.

This clonotype was recorded a few times. The chain is built from TRBV7-2 and TRBJ2-7; D unresolved. Germline loops: CDR1 SGHTA, CDR2 FQGNSA. Trimming shortened V by 1 base and J by 6 bases, and 4 bases separated the two germline ends. There are 11 residues in the CDR3. In DNA, the CDR3 is TGTGCCAGCAGCTTAGTCGGCGAGCAGTACTTC. It specifies CASSLVGEQYF. The full variable domain, in which reference TRBV7-2 and TRBJ2-7 provide the parts outside the CDR3, is GAGVSQSPSNKVTEKGKDVELRCDPISGHTALYWYRQSLGQGLEFLIYFQGNSAPDKSGLPSDRFSAERTGGSVSTLTIQRTQQEDSAVYLCASSLVGEQYFGPGTRLTVT.